In its sample, the clone carrying this T cell receptor (beta chain) was seen once. Its antigen remains unidentified. The ends lost 5 bases at V and 4 bases at J; junction bases unmatched: 2. The CDR3 is 12 amino acids. CDR1 is SEHNR and CDR2 is FQNEAQ in the germline V gene (reference sequence). The sample is drawn from a study of radiotherapy plus CTLA-4 blockade in lung cancer. Clones were sequenced by immunoSEQ multiplex PCR, and TCRdb holds only the in-frame ones, with some missing. The data contain roughly 130,000 clones, 85% to 90% of them singletons. Study observations and caveats: Some TCR clones had been derived from tumors. These clones expanded in peripheral blood after radiotherapy plus ipilimumab. Alongside interferon-beta, early blood T cell clone dynamics were reportedly the best predictor of response.

Focal radiation plus CTLA-4 blockade with ipilimumab was administered to patients who had chemo-refractory metastatic non-small-cell lung cancer. This chain joins TRBV7-9 and TRBJ2-7; 7 nucleotides agree with TRBD1. Here the sequenced sample was peripheral blood, taken from a patient treated with radiotherapy plus ipilimumab. The origin of this receptor is a human donor with non-small cell lung cancer that progressed on radiotherapy plus ipilimumab. CDR3 region: CASSPGQYEQYF. Written as DNA, the CDR3 is TGTGCCAGCAGCCCGGGACAGTACGAGCAGTACTTC. Full variable domain (missing parts from reference TRBV7-9 and TRBJ2-7): DTGVSQNPRHKITKRGQNVTFRCDPISEHNRLYWYRQTLGQGPEFLTYFQNEAQLEKSRLLSDRFSAERPKGSFSTLEIQRTEQGDSAMYLCASSPGQYEQYFGPGTRLTVT.